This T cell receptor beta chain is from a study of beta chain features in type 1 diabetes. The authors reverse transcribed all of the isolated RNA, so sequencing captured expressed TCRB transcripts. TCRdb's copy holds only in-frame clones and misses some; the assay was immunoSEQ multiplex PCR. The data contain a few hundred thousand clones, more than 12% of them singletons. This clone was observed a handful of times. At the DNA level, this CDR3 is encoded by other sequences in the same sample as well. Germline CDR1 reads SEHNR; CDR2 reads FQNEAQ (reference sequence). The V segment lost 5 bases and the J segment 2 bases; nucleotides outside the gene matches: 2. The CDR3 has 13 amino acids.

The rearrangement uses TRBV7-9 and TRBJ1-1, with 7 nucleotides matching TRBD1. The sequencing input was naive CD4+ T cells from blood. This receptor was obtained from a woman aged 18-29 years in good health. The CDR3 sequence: CASSRQGNTEAFF. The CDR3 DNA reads TGTGCCAGCAGCCGACAGGGTAACACTGAAGCTTTCTTT. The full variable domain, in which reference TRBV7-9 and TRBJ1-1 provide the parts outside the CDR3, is DTGVSQNPRHKITKRGQNVTFRCDPISEHNRLYWYRQTLGQGPEFLTYFQNEAQLEKSRLLSDRFSAERPKGSFSTLEIQRTEQGDSAMYLCASSRQGNTEAFFGQGTRLTVV.